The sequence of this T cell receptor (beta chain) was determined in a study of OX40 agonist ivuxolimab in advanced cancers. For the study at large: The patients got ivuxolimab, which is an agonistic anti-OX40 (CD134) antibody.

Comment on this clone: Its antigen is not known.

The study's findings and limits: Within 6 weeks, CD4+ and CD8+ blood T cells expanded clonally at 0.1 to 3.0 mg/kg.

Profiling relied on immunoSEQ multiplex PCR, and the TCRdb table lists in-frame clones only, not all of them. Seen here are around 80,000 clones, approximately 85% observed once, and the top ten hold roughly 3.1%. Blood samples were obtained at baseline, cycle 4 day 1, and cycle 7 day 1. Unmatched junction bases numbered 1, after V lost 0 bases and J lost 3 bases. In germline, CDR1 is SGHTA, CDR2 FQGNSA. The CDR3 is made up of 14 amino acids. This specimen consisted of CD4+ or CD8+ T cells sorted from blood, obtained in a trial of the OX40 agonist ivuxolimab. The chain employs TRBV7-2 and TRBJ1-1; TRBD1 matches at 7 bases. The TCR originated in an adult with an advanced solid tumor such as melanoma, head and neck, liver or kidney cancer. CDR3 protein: CASSLAGGYTEAFF. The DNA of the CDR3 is TGTGCCAGCAGCTTAGCAGGGGGCTACACTGAAGCTTTCTTT.